A single sample is the source of the 23 T cell receptor beta chains below, sequenced in a study of CD8 T cells in ankylosing spondylitis. One entry per CDR3 protein, called by TCRdb with MiXCR from the 5' RACE reads. The sample lists approximately 35,000 distinct CDR3 sequences, 14% seen once, with 35% to 45% in the top ten. The sample taken for sequencing was blood. These receptors were collected from a male donor with ankylosing spondylitis or in good health (not recorded which).

The CDR3 region is CASSLTPGKGTDTQYF. DNA of the CDR3: TGTGCCAGCAGCTTAACCCCAGGGAAGGGTACAGATACGCAGTATTTT. V and J are TRBV7-3 and TRBJ2-3; D possibly corresponds to TRBD1 (5 bases). Germline assignment: CDR1 SGHTA and CDR2 FQGTGA. V lost 0 bases and J lost 3, with 13 bases in between. This CDR3 spans 16 amino acids. Based on the CDR3 plus reference TRBV7-3 and TRBJ2-3, the full variable domain is GAGVSQTPSNKVTEKGKYVELRCDPISGHTALYWYRQSLGQGPEFLIYFQGTGAADDSGLPNDRFFAVRPEGSVSTLKIQRTERGDSAVYLCASSLTPGKGTDTQYFGPGTRLTVL.

The chain employs TRBV27 and TRBJ1-4, with D perhaps TRBD1 (5 bases). The ends were cut back, 5 bases at V and 4 bases at J, with 14 bases in the middle. Looked up from germline, CDR1 is MNHEY and CDR2 is SMNVEV (reference sequence). The CDR3 sequence is 15 residues long. The CDR3 loop reads CASSQRQLVNEKLFF. The CDR3 nucleotides read TGTGCCAGCAGTCAAAGACAGCTAGTTAATGAAAAACTGTTTTTT.

The chain couples TRBV12-3 or TRBV12-4 to TRBJ2-5; D is ambiguous. Trimming shortened V by 1 base and J by 5 bases, and 5 bases separated the two germline ends. The CDR3 is 12 amino acids. CDR3 nucleotide sequence: TGTGCCAGCAGTTTAGGTAGGGAGACCCAGTACTTC. Its translation: CASSLGRETQYF.

The rearrangement links TRBV7-9 to TRBJ2-4; no firm D call. CDR1 and CDR2 (germline): SEHNR, FQNEAQ (reference sequence). This CDR3 has 13 amino acids. Trimming removed 1 base at V and 8 bases at J, with 9 bases between. CDR3 sequence reads: CASSLDVGYIQYF. The CDR3 bases are TGTGCCAGCAGCTTAGATGTAGGGTACATTCAGTACTTC.

The chain is built from TRBV21-1 and TRBJ2-2. TRBV21-1 is listed as a pseudogene. This CDR3 has 15 amino acids. As DNA, the CDR3 is TGTGCCAGCAGCAAAGCGACTACCCGCACCGGGGAGCTGTTTTTT. Protein: CASSKATTRTGELFF.

The V call is TRBV27, the J call TRBJ1-4, with 7 nucleotides matching TRBD1. The germline gives CDR1 MNHEY, CDR2 SMNVEV (reference sequence). This CDR3 has 14 residues. Trimming at V came to 3 bases and at J to 7 bases, leaving 5 bases not matched to a gene. The CDR3 bases are TGTGCCAGCAGTTTTGATAACAGGGGTGAAAAACTGTTTTTT. Protein sequence: CASSFDNRGEKLFF.

V is TRBV29-1 and J is TRBJ2-2; no clear D. Germline CDR1 SQVTM, CDR2 ANQGSEA. V lost 5 bases, J lost 6 bases, and 16 bases lay in between. The CDR3 runs 14 residues. DNA for the CDR3: TGCAGCGTTAAGGACCCCGGCGACGCCGGGGAGCTGTTTTTT. This gives the protein CSVKDPGDAGELFF.

This clonotype appeared many times. This sequence joins TRBV7-9 and TRBJ2-4, with D possibly being TRBD2 (5 bases). V lost 3 bases and J lost 3, with 9 bases in between. The CDR3 length is 14 residues. Germline CDR1 and CDR2: SEHNR and FQNEAQ (reference sequence). CDR3 coding DNA: TGTGCCAGCAGCTTTCCGGGGAACAAAAACATTCAGTACTTC. Translating it yields CASSFPGNKNIQYF.

The chain couples TRBV7-2 to TRBJ1-1; D perhaps matches TRBD1 (6 bases). In germline, CDR1 is SGHTA, CDR2 FQGNSA. This CDR3 has 13 amino acids. Trimming took off 2 bases at V and 3 bases at J, with 7 bases between the two ends. The CDR3 DNA reads as TGTGCCAGCAGCTTAAGGGGGGACACTGAAGCTTTCTTT. Protein sequence: CASSLRGDTEAFF. Supplemented by reference TRBV7-2 and TRBJ1-1, the full variable domain reads GAGVSQSPSNKVTEKGKDVELRCDPISGHTALYWYRQSLGQGLEFLIYFQGNSAPDKSGLPSDRFSAERTGGSVSTLTIQRTQQEDSAVYLCASSLRGDTEAFFGQGTRLTVV.

This clonotype came up a few times. This chain links TRBV12-3 or TRBV12-4 with TRBJ2-2; D call uncertain. Trimming took 2 bases from V and 3 from J, leaving 10 bases between them. This CDR3 contains 15 residues. CDR3 loop: CASSLWVVDTGELFF. The CDR3, as DNA: TGTGCCAGCAGTTTATGGGTTGTGGACACCGGGGAGCTGTTTTTT.

By share, this clonotype counts as medium-sized. The chain links TRBV7-2 to TRBJ2-2, with TRBD2 matching over 8 bases. Germline CDR1 SGHTA, CDR2 FQGNSA. V gave up 4 bases and J gave up 8 bases; unmatched junction bases: 12. This CDR3 contains 16 residues. CDR3: CASSWISGASQGELFF. The CDR3 nucleotides are TGTGCCAGCAGCTGGATTAGCGGGGCCTCGCAGGGGGAGCTGTTTTTT.

The chain carries TRBV30 and TRBJ2-7; a weak D match, TRBD1 (5 bases). V dropped 2 bases and J dropped 3 bases, with 8 bases sitting between them. The germline CDR1 and CDR2 sequences are GTSNPN and SVGIG (reference sequence). The CDR3 is made up of 12 amino acids. CDR3 bases: TGTGCCTGGAGTCTCCAGGGCTACGAGCAGTACTTC. This sequence encodes CAWSLQGYEQYF.

This clonotype was detected a few times. This sequence joins TRBV7-2 and TRBJ1-4, with TRBD1 matching 10 bases. Germline values: CDR1 SGHTA, CDR2 FQGNSA. The CDR3 runs to 15 residues. V was clipped by 4 bases and J by 7 bases; unmatched bases: 6. CDR3 in DNA: TGTGCCAGCAGCTATGGGACAGGGGTCAGTGAAAAACTGTTTTTT. Its translation is CASSYGTGVSEKLFF.

This clonotype was recorded a few times. The gene calls are TRBV29-1 and TRBJ2-3; D is uncertain. Germline V gene sequence: CDR1 SQVTM, CDR2 ANQGSEA. CDR3 size: 12 residues. V lost 0 bases, J lost 5 bases, and 6 bases lay in between. Here the CDR3 reads CSVEDSEDTQYF. The CDR3 nucleotides read TGCAGCGTTGAAGACAGCGAAGATACGCAGTATTTT.

This clonotype was seen a few times. This chain uses TRBV29-1 with TRBJ2-2; D unclear. This CDR3 region has 11 residues. V shed 6 bases and J shed 7 bases, with 9 bases lying between them. The germline V gene encodes CDR1 SQVTM and CDR2 ANQGSEA. CDR3 protein: CSVGTGGELFF. The CDR3 region has the DNA TGCAGCGTCGGAACCGGCGGGGAGCTGTTTTTT.

This clonotype has just a few counts. The rearrangement uses TRBV28 and TRBJ2-2; D remains ambiguous. The CDR3 is made up of 14 amino acids. V shed 5 bases and J shed 3 bases, with 10 bases lying between them. Germline V gene lookup returns CDR1 MDHEN and CDR2 SYDVKM. DNA of the CDR3: TGTGCCAGCAGTCGCGACGGATACACCGGGGAGCTGTTTTTT. Translated, it gives CASSRDGYTGELFF.

This clonotype has more than one count but fewer than ten. The genes are TRBV20-1 and TRBJ2-1; 14 positions match TRBD2. The CDR3 totals 14 residues. Trimming at V came to 2 bases and at J to 10 bases, leaving 4 bases not matched to a gene. Per germline, CDR1 DFQATT and CDR2 SNEGSKA (reference sequence). As DNA, the CDR3 is TGCAGTGCTAGACCGGGACTAGCGGGAGTCGAGCAGTTCTTC. Translated, it gives CSARPGLAGVEQFF.

A few counts support this clonotype. The genes are TRBV14 and TRBJ2-2; 10 nucleotides match TRBD2. The CDR3 spans 15 residues. Trimming removed 4 bases from V and 7 bases from J; junction bases left unmatched: 6. Germline V lookup: CDR1 SGHDN, CDR2 FVKESK. The DNA for the CDR3 is TGTGCCAGCAGCCCACTCGGACTAGCGGTCGGGGAGCTGTTTTTT. Protein: CASSPLGLAVGELFF. Filled out from reference TRBV14 and TRBJ2-2, the complete variable domain reads EAGVTQFPSHSVIEKGQTVTLRCDPISGHDNLYWYRRVMGKEIKFLLHFVKESKQDESGMPNNRFLAERTGGTYSTLKVQPAELEDSGVYFCASSPLGLAVGELFFGEGSRLTVL.

This chain uses TRBV29-1 with TRBJ2-2; 9 bases match TRBD2. Germline CDR1 reads SQVTM; CDR2 reads ANQGSEA. After removal of 7 bases from V and 4 bases from J, the junction contained 4 bases not matched to a gene. There are 13 residues in the CDR3. CDR3 DNA: TGCAGCGCTGCGGGGGGGACCACCGGGGAGCTGTTTTTT. This encodes CSAAGGTTGELFF.

This clonotype was counted only a few times. V gene TRBV14 combines with J gene TRBJ2-2, with 11 bases fitting TRBD2. Losses at the gene ends were 0 bases for V and 1 base for J; bases not matched to a gene: 1. The CDR3 loop spans 17 amino acids. Germline V lookup: CDR1 SGHDN, CDR2 FVKESK. The CDR3 reads CASSQELAGVNTGELFF. In nucleotides, the CDR3 is TGTGCCAGCAGCCAAGAACTAGCGGGAGTGAACACCGGGGAGCTGTTTTTT.

The chain couples TRBV20-1 to TRBJ1-1; no clear D. CDR1 and CDR2 from the germline V gene are DFQATT and SNEGSKA (reference sequence). The CDR3 is 12 residues long. Trimming cost V 4 bases and J 5 bases, with 11 bases left between them. The CDR3 sequence: CSATETGTEAFF. The CDR3 bases are TGCAGTGCTACCGAGACTGGGACTGAAGCTTTCTTT.

This chain connects TRBV29-1 to TRBJ2-2; D possibly corresponds to TRBD1 (5 bases). This CDR3 spans 11 amino acids. Germline values: CDR1 SQVTM, CDR2 ANQGSEA. Trimming shortened V by 2 bases and J by 7 bases, and 5 bases separated the two germline ends. Here the CDR3 reads CSVERGGELFF. The CDR3 nucleotides read TGCAGCGTTGAAAGGGGCGGGGAGCTGTTTTTT.

This rearrangement joins TRBV28 to TRBJ1-3; TRBD1 is a possible D gene (6 bases). This CDR3 has 13 residues. Trimming stripped 7 bases from V and 0 bases from J, with 7 bases between. Germline loops: CDR1 MDHEN, CDR2 SYDVKM. Here the CDR3 reads CASTGVSGNTIYF. CDR3 bases: TGTGCCAGCACAGGGGTCTCTGGAAACACCATATATTTT. Full variable domain (missing parts from reference TRBV28 and TRBJ1-3): DVKVTQSSRYLVKRTGEKVFLECVQDMDHENMFWYRQDPGLGLRLIYFSYDVKMKEKGDIPEGYSVSREKKERFSLILESASTNQTSMYLCASTGVSGNTIYFGEGSWLTVV.